The T cell receptor (beta chain) described here comes from a study of tumor and adjacent non-tumor tissue in lung cancer. A modified ARM-PCR protocol with three rounds of nested PCR amplified TCRbeta. Each CDR3 protein gets one entry after TCRdb re-called the multiplex PCR reads with MiXCR. The table includes 75,000 to 95,000 distinct CDR3 sequences, about 70% detected once. CDR3 length: 14 residues. The germline gives CDR1 SGHAT, CDR2 FQNNGV. Note on this clonotype: The junction departs from the called germline gene at one end, perhaps through a read error.

The template was RNA from unsorted bulk tissue. This clonotype was obtained from a man between 60 and 75 years old with non-small cell lung cancer. Sequencing used lung tumor tissue. The V and J genes are TRBV11-2 and TRBJ2-3, with D unclear. The CDR3: CVSSPAGHGDMHYF. CDR3 DNA: TGTGTCAGCAGCCCAGCAGGCCACGGAGATATGCACTATTTT.